The 25 T cell receptor beta chains given below trace back to one sample, sequenced in a study of T cells in Graves' hyperthyroidism and ophthalmopathy. The CDR3 regions of TCR beta were amplified from RNA transcripts. The primer set for the first-round RT-PCR of the TCR CDR3 was HTBI. One entry per CDR3 protein results from TCRdb running MiXCR on the multiplex PCR reads. The data hold about 720,000 distinct CDR3 sequences, with about 19% observed a single time. Sequencing used blood. The receptors originated from a woman aged 45-65 years with Graves' hyperthyroidism that later progressed to Graves' ophthalmopathy.

This clonotype was seen repeatedly, ten times or more. This chain links TRBV6-1 with TRBJ2-3, with TRBD2 identical over 11 bases. Germline loops: CDR1 MNHNS, CDR2 SASEGT. CDR3 length equals 15 residues. The J segment lost 4 bases and the V segment lost 4 bases, leaving 4 bases of the junction unmatched. The CDR3 loop is CASSATSGVSDTQYF. The CDR3 DNA follows: TGTGCCAGCAGTGCGACTAGCGGGGTCTCAGATACGCAGTATTTT.

The chain uses TRBV6-1 and TRBJ2-2; D remains unclear. Deletions cut 0 bases from V and 1 base from J, with 15 bases between. The CDR3 has 18 amino acids. CDR1 is MNHNS and CDR2 is SASEGT in the germline V gene. CDR3 amino acids: CASSEAGRLIMNTGELFF. Here the CDR3 DNA reads TGTGCCAGCAGTGAAGCGGGTCGGCTAATAATGAACACCGGGGAGCTGTTTTTT.

The V gene is TRBV6-2 or TRBV6-3, the J gene TRBJ1-6, with D possibly matching TRBD1 (6 bases). Germline V gene data show CDR1 as MNHEY and CDR2 as SVGEGT. The CDR3 is 19 amino acids. The V end lost 5 bases, the J end lost 2 bases, and 22 bases lay between the germline ends. CDR3 sequence: CASSAALGTRQAYNSPLHF. DNA for the CDR3: TGTGCCAGCAGTGCTGCCTTAGGCACCCGACAGGCCTATAATTCACCCCTCCACTTT.

Points on this clonotype: Just one base apart from a much larger clone, this may be a read error. V gene TRBV12-3 or TRBV12-4 combines with J gene TRBJ1-3; the D gene is possibly TRBD1 (6 bases). This CDR3 is 14 amino acids long. V was trimmed by 6 bases and J by 1 base, leaving 10 bases between them. CDR3 in DNA: TGTGCCAGCAGGCCACAGGGATCTGGAAACACCATATATTTT. Translating it yields CASRPQGSGNTIYF.

This clonotype occurred many times. The CDR3 here is CSANTGLDQETQYF. CDR3 bases: TGCAGTGCCAATACTGGACTAGATCAAGAGACCCAGTACTTC. The chain couples TRBV20-1 to TRBJ2-5, with 7 bases that match TRBD2. Germline V CDR1 and CDR2: DFQATT, SNEGSKA (reference sequence). The CDR3 spans 14 residues. Unmatched junction bases numbered 9, after V lost 6 bases and J lost 2 bases.

This clonotype occurred a few times. The rearrangement links TRBV7-8 to TRBJ2-5; 9 bases agree with TRBD1. Germline V gene sequence: CDR1 SGHVS, CDR2 FQNEAQ. The V and J ends lost 5 bases and 1 base, in that order; junction bases with no gene match: 5. This CDR3 spans 15 amino acids. CDR3 sequence (DNA): TGTGCCAGCAGCCGGGACAGGGTCCCCCAAGAGACCCAGTACTTC. The encoded protein is CASSRDRVPQETQYF.

The V gene is TRBV6-5, the J gene TRBJ1-1, with D possibly TRBD1 on 5 matching bases. V dropped 0 bases and J dropped 4 bases, with 15 bases sitting between them. Germline loops: CDR1 MNHEY, CDR2 SVGAGI. This CDR3 is 16 amino acids long. CDR3 residues: CASSYSVLYGATEAFF. The CDR3 DNA reads TGTGCCAGCAGTTACTCGGTTTTGTACGGGGCCACTGAAGCTTTCTTT.

This clonotype was seen ten or more times. This chain links TRBV3-1 with TRBJ2-1; 7 bases are shared with TRBD2. The CDR3 covers 15 residues. V lost 7 bases, J lost 4 bases, and 10 bases stayed unmatched. Germline V CDR1 and CDR2: LGHDT, YNNKEL (reference sequence). For the CDR3, the DNA is TGTGCCAGCAACCTACGGGGGGTTTCGTACAATGAGCAGTTCTTC. Residues: CASNLRGVSYNEQFF.

The chain has TRBV3-1 and TRBJ2-3, with 11 bases fitting TRBD2. The trim removed 0 bases at V and 0 bases at J, leaving 11 bases unmatched. Germline V gives CDR1 LGHDT, CDR2 YNNKEL (reference sequence). CDR3 length: 20 residues. As DNA, the CDR3 is TGTGCCAGCAGCCAAGATACGCTCCTAGCGGGGGGCCTGAGCACAGATACGCAGTATTTT. Its translation: CASSQDTLLAGGLSTDTQYF.

The chain has TRBV5-5 and TRBJ1-2; the D gene is possibly TRBD1 (6 bases). Germline V lookup: CDR1 SGHKS, CDR2 YYEKEE (reference sequence). Trimming cost V 3 bases and J 0 bases, with 15 bases left between them. CDR3 length equals 16 residues. The CDR3 is CASSSRGSTPNYGYTF. Here the CDR3 DNA reads TGTGCCAGCAGCTCCAGGGGTTCCACTCCTAACTATGGCTACACCTTC.

As concerns this clonotype: A much larger clone differs from this one at a single base, so this may be a read error. This chain connects TRBV30 to TRBJ2-7; tentatively, D is TRBD1 (6 bases). The germline gives CDR1 GTSNPN, CDR2 SVGIG (reference sequence). The CDR3 length is 12 residues. V lost 6 bases, J lost 4 bases, and 13 bases lay in between. CDR3 nucleotides: TGTGCCTGTAACAGGGCTGGGTACGAGCAGTACTTC. This encodes CACNRAGYEQYF.

As regards this clonotype: A read error may account for a junction end that differs from germline. The V call is TRBV20-1, the J call TRBJ2-5; 8 nucleotides align to TRBD1. This CDR3 is 15 amino acids long. Germline assignment: CDR1 DFQATT and CDR2 SNEGSKA (reference sequence). CDR3: CSASRARTGRGTQHF. The CDR3 nucleotides are TGCAGTGCTAGTAGGGCCAGGACAGGGAGAGGGACCCAGCACTTC.

The rearrangement links TRBV3-1 to TRBJ1-6; D perhaps matches TRBD1 (5 bases). V lost 1 base and J 10 bases, leaving 14 bases between the germline ends. The CDR3 is 15 amino acids. CDR1 is LGHDT, CDR2 YNNKEL, per germline (reference sequence). CDR3: CASSQVRGEGSPLHF. The CDR3 coding sequence is TGTGCCAGCAGCCAAGTTCGCGGGGAGGGGTCACCCCTCCACTTT.

In regard to this clonotype: At one boundary the junction diverges from the germline segment, which might be a read error. The chain combines TRBV7-9 with TRBJ1-1; D remains unclear. Germline lookup yields CDR1 SEHNR and CDR2 FQNEAQ (reference sequence). The CDR3 spans 14 residues. Here the CDR3 reads CASSLGQLNTGAFF. In DNA form, the CDR3 reads TGTGCCAGCAGCTTAGGCCAGCTGAACACTGGAGCTTTCTTT.

This clonotype turned up a few times. The gene calls are TRBV15 and TRBJ2-5; 9 bases line up with TRBD1. In germline, CDR1 is LNHNV, CDR2 YYDKDF (reference sequence). This CDR3 has 14 residues. The ends lost 3 bases at V and 5 bases at J; junction bases unmatched: 4. DNA for the CDR3: TGTGCCACCAGCAGGGACACAGGGGGCGAGACCCAGTACTTC. Its protein is CATSRDTGGETQYF.

This clonotype came up a few times. The chain has TRBV27 and TRBJ2-1; no clear D gene. The CDR3 is 14 residues long. V was trimmed by 2 bases and J by 6 bases, leaving 11 bases between them. The germline gives CDR1 MNHEY, CDR2 SMNVEV (reference sequence). CDR3 sequence reads: CASSLRFASNEQFF. In nucleotides, the CDR3 is TGTGCCAGCAGTTTAAGGTTCGCTAGCAATGAGCAGTTCTTC.

Concerning this clonotype: Given a much more abundant clone one base away, this may be a read error. The chain has TRBV12-3 or TRBV12-4 and TRBJ2-7; no definite D call. CDR3 length: 12 amino acids. The CDR3 coding sequence is TGTGTCAGCACCGGACCGGGCTACGAGCAGTACTTC. Its protein is CVSTGPGYEQYF.

In its sample, this clonotype was seen many times. The chain links TRBV30 to TRBJ2-5; D unclear. This CDR3 is 12 amino acids long. Trimming shortened V by 0 bases and J by 4 bases, and 6 bases separated the two germline ends. Germline CDR1 GTSNPN, CDR2 SVGIG (reference sequence). CDR3 bases: TGTGCCTGGAGTGTCGGGCCAGAGACCCAGTACTTC. Encoded protein: CAWSVGPETQYF.

The V and J genes are TRBV4-1 and TRBJ1-1; D is unresolved. CDR1 and CDR2 from the germline V gene are MGHRA and YSYEKL. The CDR3 length is 15 residues. V was clipped by 0 bases and J by 4 bases, with 12 bases between them. The CDR3 is CASSQESTLITEAFF. Written as DNA, the CDR3 is TGCGCCAGCAGCCAAGAAAGTACACTGATCACTGAAGCTTTCTTT.

This clonotype was counted between two and nine times. The chain couples TRBV19 to TRBJ2-3, with 8 bases aligning to TRBD1. V shed 7 bases, J shed 2 bases, and the junction held 8 bases outside the gene matches. CDR1 LNHDA and CDR2 SQIVND come from the germline V gene (reference sequence). The CDR3 loop spans 15 amino acids. The CDR3 bases are TGTGCCAGTACCGGTCGGGGACAGGACACAGATACGCAGTATTTT. Protein: CASTGRGQDTDTQYF.

This clonotype occurred many times. The CDR3 DNA reads as TGTGCCAGCAGCACGGGCGATGAGCAGTTCTTC. It is translated as CASSTGDEQFF. The chain uses TRBV11-3 and TRBJ2-1, with D unclear. Germline CDR1 SGHNT, CDR2 YENEEA. With 5 bases removed from V and 8 bases from J, the gap between germline ends came to 7 bases. The CDR3 runs to 11 residues.

Many counts were recorded for this clonotype. This chain joins TRBV6-1 and TRBJ2-7; TRBD2 might be the D (5 bases). This CDR3 is 13 amino acids long. Germline V lookup: CDR1 MNHNS, CDR2 SASEGT. Trimming removed 0 bases from V and 5 bases from J, with 8 bases in between. CDR3 amino acids: CASSEAIGDEQYF. CDR3 DNA: TGTGCCAGCAGTGAAGCGATCGGGGACGAGCAGTACTTC.

The chain carries TRBV15 and TRBJ2-7; TRBD2 aligns across 7 bases. V trimming: 5 bases; J trimming: 3 bases; junction bases outside the gene matches: 7. The CDR3 is 14 amino acids. Germline assignment: CDR1 LNHNV and CDR2 YYDKDF (reference sequence). CDR3: CATSPLRTSYEQYF. DNA of the CDR3: TGTGCCACCAGCCCTCTACGGACTAGCTACGAGCAGTACTTC.

The chain combines TRBV6-1 with TRBJ2-2; maybe TRBD1 (5 bases). The V gene lost 5 bases and the J gene lost 3 bases, with 7 bases spanning the gap. The CDR3 extends over 13 amino acids. CDR1 MNHNS and CDR2 SASEGT come from the germline V gene. This CDR3 reads CASSTGYTGELFF. CDR3 coding DNA: TGTGCCAGCAGTACAGGTTACACCGGGGAGCTGTTTTTT.

The J gene is TRBJ2-7, the V gene TRBV7-2; 8 bases map to TRBD1. This CDR3 has 15 amino acids. The V and J ends lost 1 base and 2 bases, in that order; junction bases with no gene match: 4. Germline V gene data show CDR1 as SGHTA and CDR2 as FQGNSA. The CDR3 DNA is TGTGCCAGCAGCTTAGAGACAGGGGAAGCCTACGAGCAGTACTTC. Encoded protein: CASSLETGEAYEQYF.